Following are 19 T cell receptor beta chains from one sample sequenced in a study of T cell repertoires in cytomegalovirus infection. TCRdb analysed the reads with MiXCR anew, one entry per CDR3 protein. There are nearly 550,000 distinct CDR3 sequences in the sample; 16% occur only once, and more than 20% lies in the top ten. Sequenced material: CD8+ T cells from PBMCs. Every receptor here comes from a human donor in good health (CMV status not recorded). Some clones in this sample may be carry-over from other donors' samples.

This clonotype was counted at least ten times. V and J are TRBV7-9 and TRBJ1-2, with D unresolved. In germline, CDR1 is SEHNR, CDR2 FQNEAQ (reference sequence). The CDR3 spans 14 residues. Trimming shortened V by 5 bases and J by 4 bases, and 14 bases separated the two germline ends. The chain's CDR3 is CASSPIGGFYGYTF. The CDR3 DNA reads as TGTGCCAGCAGCCCCATCGGCGGGTTCTATGGCTACACCTTC.

The sample holds a few counts of this clonotype. The DNA for the CDR3 is TGTGCCAGCAGCCTGACAACCGGGACAGGGCGGAATGAGCAGTTCTTC. It specifies CASSLTTGTGRNEQFF. The rearrangement joins TRBV28 to TRBJ2-1, with 9 bases identical to TRBD1. The CDR3 is made up of 16 amino acids. V lost 6 bases to trimming and J lost 7 bases; unmatched junction nucleotides: 13. From germline, CDR1 is MDHEN and CDR2 SYDVKM.

The chain carries TRBV5-8 and TRBJ2-5; the match to TRBD1 covers 12 bases. The CDR3 has 15 amino acids. The ends lost 3 bases at V and 5 bases at J; junction bases unmatched: 5. Looked up from germline, CDR1 is SGHTS and CDR2 is YDEGEE. The CDR3 region is CASSSGTGGAETQYF. In DNA, the CDR3 is TGTGCCAGCAGCTCCGGGACAGGGGGCGCGGAGACCCAGTACTTC.

This clonotype was seen ten or more times. V and J are TRBV7-9 and TRBJ2-3; no firm D call. Germline CDR1 and CDR2: SEHNR and FQNEAQ (reference sequence). The ends were cut back, 2 bases at V and 3 bases at J, with 12 bases in the middle. The CDR3 has 15 amino acids. DNA of the CDR3: TGTGCCAGCAGCTTACGCCGGAGAGAGACAGATACGCAGTATTTT. This translates into CASSLRRRETDTQYF. The full variable domain, in which reference TRBV7-9 and TRBJ2-3 provide the parts outside the CDR3, is DTGVSQNPRHKITKRGQNVTFRCDPISEHNRLYWYRQTLGQGPEFLTYFQNEAQLEKSRLLSDRFSAERPKGSFSTLEIQRTEQGDSAMYLCASSLRRRETDTQYFGPGTRLTVL.

This clonotype has just a few counts. The chain carries TRBV6-1 and TRBJ2-2; TRBD1 aligns across 8 bases. CDR1 and CDR2 (germline): MNHNS, SASEGT. The length of the CDR3 is 16 residues. V dropped 2 bases and J dropped 3; count of bases not matched to a gene: 5. DNA for the CDR3: TGTGCCAGCAGTGAAAGGAGGACAGGGTACACCGGGGAGCTGTTTTTT. It translates to CASSERRTGYTGELFF.

This clonotype was detected ten times or more. The chain joins TRBV7-3 to TRBJ2-5, with D tentatively TRBD1 (6 bases). Between the trimmed V and J ends, which lost 4 bases and 5 bases, there was a span of 23 bases. Germline V CDR1 and CDR2: SGHTA, FQGTGA. This CDR3 is built from 17 residues. The CDR3 protein is CASSSSLGQPDYETQYF. The CDR3 DNA reads TGTGCCAGCAGCTCCTCCCTAGGACAGCCGGATTATGAGACCCAGTACTTC.

Only a few counts were recorded for this clonotype. This sequence joins TRBV7-9 and TRBJ1-2; D not resolved. Trimming took off 11 bases at V and 7 bases at J, with 14 bases between the two ends. This CDR3 comprises 11 residues. Germline assignment: CDR1 SEHNR and CDR2 FQNEAQ (reference sequence). The CDR3 spells CAGSGSAGYTF. CDR3 nucleotides: TGTGCCGGTTCTGGCTCGGCTGGCTACACCTTC.

The gene calls are TRBV18 and TRBJ1-4; D is uncertain. The V gene lost 3 bases and the J gene lost 8 bases, with 10 bases spanning the gap. The length of the CDR3 is 13 residues. Germline V gives CDR1 KGHSH, CDR2 LQKENI. The CDR3 coding sequence is TGTGCCAGCTCACCGTACAGCGGGGAAAAACTGTTTTTT. Translated: CASSPYSGEKLFF.

Many counts were recorded for this clonotype. The genes are TRBV7-9 and TRBJ2-4; D gene unclear. This CDR3 comprises 13 residues. V was cut by 4 bases and J by 7 bases, with 11 bases left in between. CDR1 is SEHNR and CDR2 is FQNEAQ in the germline V gene (reference sequence). CDR3 amino acids: CASSSLTSNIQYF. In nucleotides, the CDR3 is TGTGCCAGCAGCTCCTTGACAAGCAACATTCAGTACTTC.

A few counts support this clonotype. The rearrangement links TRBV9 to TRBJ2-2; D not certain. The CDR3 loop spans 16 amino acids. The germline V gene has CDR1 SGDLS and CDR2 YYNGEE. The V end was cut by 0 bases, the J end by 0 bases, with 9 bases between. As DNA, the CDR3 is TGTGCCAGCAGCGTAGTAGATTATCCGAACACCGGGGAGCTGTTTTTT. Translation: CASSVVDYPNTGELFF. The full variable domain, rest sourced from reference TRBV9 and TRBJ2-2, is DSGVTQTPKHLITATGQRVTLRCSPRSGDLSVYWYQQSLDQGLQFLIQYYNGEERAKGNILERFSAQQFPDLHSELNLSSLELGDSALYFCASSVVDYPNTGELFFGEGSRLTVL.

This sequence joins TRBV27 and TRBJ2-1; tentatively, D is TRBD1 (5 bases). Germline V gene lookup returns CDR1 MNHEY and CDR2 SMNVEV (reference sequence). The CDR3 covers 13 residues. Trimming took 3 bases from V and 4 from J, leaving 7 bases between them. For the CDR3, the DNA is TGTGCCAGCAGTTTTGACAGATACAATGAGCAGTTCTTC. This codes for CASSFDRYNEQFF.

This clonotype was observed a handful of times. The chain uses TRBV5-1 and TRBJ2-5; D gene ambiguous. This CDR3 has 19 residues. In germline, CDR1 is SGHRS, CDR2 YFSETQ. V gave up 0 bases and J gave up 6 bases, with 27 bases separating them. CDR3 in DNA: TGCGCCAGCAGCTTGGCACTCCAGCTGGGTTTACCATCAAGAAAGACCCAGTACTTC. Translating it yields CASSLALQLGLPSRKTQYF.

This clonotype was recorded many times. The chain carries TRBV27 and TRBJ2-3; tentatively, D is TRBD2 (6 bases). V lost 4 bases, J lost 4 bases, and 18 bases lay in between. CDR1 is MNHEY, CDR2 SMNVEV, per germline (reference sequence). The CDR3 runs 16 residues. DNA of the CDR3: TGTGCCAGCAGTTCCCCGGGACTTCACGTAGCAGATACGCAGTATTTT. Its protein product is CASSSPGLHVADTQYF.

This clonotype was observed many times. The genes are TRBV11-2 and TRBJ2-7; TRBD2 aligns across 13 bases. Germline assignment: CDR1 SGHAT and CDR2 FQNNGV. V shed 5 bases, J shed 6 bases, and the junction held 10 bases outside the gene matches. CDR3 length: 16 amino acids. As DNA, the CDR3 is TGTGCCAGCAGCCCAGACCACGGACTAGCGGGAGCCGAGCAGTACTTC. This sequence encodes CASSPDHGLAGAEQYF.

This clonotype was detected only a few times. The chain combines TRBV2 with TRBJ2-7; 9 bases align to TRBD2. Per germline, CDR1 SNHLY and CDR2 FYNNEI. The CDR3 consists of 19 residues. V was pared by 1 base and J by 2 bases, with 15 bases of the junction left unmatched. CDR3 sequence: CASSEGPHGKAGGPYEQYF. In nucleotides, the CDR3 is TGTGCCAGCAGTGAAGGGCCCCACGGTAAGGCGGGAGGGCCCTACGAGCAGTACTTC.

This clonotype was recorded many times. The J gene is TRBJ1-5, the V gene TRBV7-9; D perhaps matches TRBD1 (5 bases). The length of the CDR3 is 20 residues. Looked up from germline, CDR1 is SEHNR and CDR2 is FQNEAQ (reference sequence). Trimming shortened V by 1 base and J by 0 bases, and 22 bases separated the two germline ends. CDR3 sequence reads: CASSLGVSSEVRGSNQPQHF. The CDR3 DNA reads TGTGCCAGCAGCTTAGGGGTCTCCTCGGAGGTGAGGGGTAGCAATCAGCCCCAGCATTTT.

In this sample, this clonotype turned up once. This may arise from a read error, as a much more abundant clone is one base away. The chain joins TRBV3-1 to TRBJ2-7; D gene unclear. CDR3 length: 11 residues. Trimming shortened V by 0 bases and J by 6 bases, and 3 bases separated the two germline ends. Germline loops: CDR1 LGHDT, CDR2 YNNKEL (reference sequence). The CDR3 nucleotides are TGTGCCAGCAGCCAAGAGGGCGAGCAGTACTTC. This encodes CASSQEGEQYF.

This clonotype was counted at least ten times. The chain recombines TRBV7-3 with TRBJ1-2; the D gene is possibly TRBD1 (5 bases). The V gene's germline CDR1 is SGHTA and CDR2 FQGTGA. CDR3 length equals 13 residues. Trimming took 1 base from V and 6 from J, leaving 9 bases between them. The CDR3 here is CASSLMAGNGYTF. The DNA for the CDR3 is TGTGCCAGCAGCTTAATGGCAGGGAATGGCTACACCTTC.

V is TRBV5-1 and J is TRBJ2-3; 7 nucleotides align to TRBD1. This CDR3 region has 16 residues. Per germline, CDR1 SGHRS and CDR2 YFSETQ. J lost 7 bases, V lost 3 bases, and 14 bases had no gene match. The CDR3 reads CASSSSPWDSKYTQYF. The DNA for the CDR3 is TGCGCCAGCAGCTCGAGCCCGTGGGACAGCAAATATACGCAGTATTTT.